This TCR beta chain was obtained from a study of T cell repertoires in cytomegalovirus infection (dated by TCRdb to about 2019). Study-wide context: Donor HLA type was relevant to the analysis, as public TCR beta signatures indicated carriage of CMV infection together with the matching HLA type. What the study reported, not specific to this receptor: In both this cohort and an independent cohort of under 450 donors, the cumulative frequency of public TCR beta family members distinguished carriers of CMV infection plus the relevant HLA type. The ex vivo response was dominated by HLA-C-restricted CMV-specific TCR beta clonotypes, and the single most frequent clonotype in two of eight donors was supplied by these HLA-C-restricted clonotypes.

The instrument given in TCRdb is Illumina HiSeq 1500. TCRdb itself trimmed the public reads at Q25 with fastp, ran MiXCR and retained productive beta chains. For every CDR3 protein sequence, its rows merge into one entry that carries the most common genes and DNA. This sample holds approximately 500,000 distinct CDR3 sequences; 16% were observed only once. In total, the top ten clones hold 20% to 30% of the sample. Via the germline V gene (reference sequence), CDR1 is LNHDA and CDR2 SQIVND. V sheds 6 bases and J sheds 2 bases, leaving 8 bases between their ends. From cysteine to phenylalanine, the CDR3 is 12 amino acids long. Only the CDR3 DNA is retained, 36 bases long and in frame from the first base. This clonotype was counted a few times. The target of this receptor is not known. The sample holds no much larger clone one base away, and base qualities are not on file.

Specimen: CD8+ T cells from PBMCs. The receptor comes from a human donor in good health (CMV status not recorded). Some clones in this sample may be carry-over from other donors' samples. The chain is made from TRBV19 and TRBJ2-7, with an unclear D gene assignment. The DNA sequence reads TGTGCCAGTAGCGGCCCGGCCTACGAGCAGTACTTC. This translates into CASSGPAYEQYF.